Following are 10 T cell receptor beta chains from one sample sequenced in a study of T-cell memory formation after mild COVID-19. TCRdb recomputed calls from the 5' RACE reads with MiXCR, one row per CDR3 protein. Of 470,000 or so distinct CDR3 sequences in the sample, roughly 18% were seen once. The sample comprised PBMCs or a T cell subset sorted from them (not recorded which). The receptors were gathered from a man aged 18 to 30 who had mild COVID-19 (a few samples of this study predate the infection). Cell type and time point are not known.

This clonotype showed up many times. The chain couples TRBV19 to TRBJ2-2; perhaps D is TRBD1 or TRBD2 (5 bases each). Germline-derived CDR1 and CDR2 are LNHDA and SQIVND (reference sequence). V shed 2 bases and J shed 3 bases, with 7 bases lying between them. The CDR3 loop spans 14 amino acids. CDR3 region: CASSIWGYTGELFF. Here the CDR3 DNA reads TGTGCCAGTAGTATATGGGGGTACACCGGGGAGCTGTTTTTT.

The chain carries TRBV7-6 and TRBJ2-7, with TRBD2 as a possible D gene (7 bases). The length of the CDR3 is 14 residues. The V end was cut by 0 bases, the J end by 5 bases, with 11 bases between. Per the germline V gene, CDR1 is SGHVS and CDR2 is FNYEAQ. CDR3 sequence (DNA): TGTGCCAGCAGCTTAGCGGGGGGGCCCCACGAGCAGTACTTC. It codes for CASSLAGGPHEQYF. The whole variable domain, remainder taken from reference TRBV7-6 and TRBJ2-7, is GAGVSQSPRYKVTKRGQDVALRCDPISGHVSLYWYRQALGQGPEFLTYFNYEAQQDKSGLPNDRFSAERPEGSISTLTIQRTEQRDSAMYRCASSLAGGPHEQYFGPGTRLTVT.

The genes are TRBV19 and TRBJ2-1, with 8 bases matching TRBD1. This CDR3 contains 13 residues. J gave up 9 bases and V 6 bases, and 7 bases lay outside the gene matches. Germline loops: CDR1 LNHDA, CDR2 SQIVND (reference sequence). The CDR3 loop is CASRIQGAGEQFF. CDR3 sequence (DNA): TGTGCCAGTAGGATCCAGGGGGCGGGTGAGCAGTTCTTC.

This clonotype was counted many times. The chain couples TRBV5-1 to TRBJ1-6; D ambiguous. The CDR3 sequence is 14 residues long. Germline CDR1 and CDR2: SGHRS and YFSETQ. Trimming removed 0 bases from V and 1 base from J, with 2 bases in between. The chain's CDR3 is CASSLVSYNSPLHF. DNA of the CDR3: TGCGCCAGCAGCTTGGTATCCTATAATTCACCCCTCCACTTT.

The sample holds a few counts of this clonotype. V usage is TRBV7-9 and J usage is TRBJ2-7; 7 bases map to TRBD1. The ends lost 7 bases at V and 2 bases at J; junction bases unmatched: 5. This CDR3 spans 13 amino acids. The germline V gene encodes CDR1 SEHNR and CDR2 FQNEAQ (reference sequence). This CDR3 reads CASTAGTAYEQYF. The CDR3 nucleotides read TGTGCCAGCACGGCCGGGACAGCCTACGAGCAGTACTTC.

This sequence joins TRBV9 and TRBJ2-5, with D tentatively TRBD2 (6 bases). V was shortened by 4 bases and J by 2 bases, with 21 bases between the two germline ends. CDR1 and CDR2 from the germline V gene are SGDLS and YYNGEE. This CDR3 has 17 residues. CDR3 DNA sequence: TGTGCCAGCAGCCCAACACGGCGGGGTTGGAAGCAAGAGACCCAGTACTTC. It encodes CASSPTRRGWKQETQYF.

This clonotype was observed a few times. CDR3 residues: CASSLPGGDGYTF. The CDR3 DNA is TGTGCCAGCAGTTTACCAGGGGGCGATGGCTACACCTTC. The J gene is TRBJ1-2, the V gene TRBV27, with TRBD1 identical over 8 bases. Germline values: CDR1 MNHEY, CDR2 SMNVEV (reference sequence). This CDR3 is built from 13 residues. With 2 bases clipped from V and 6 bases from J, the junction kept 2 bases outside the gene matches.

CDR3 amino acids: CASSLGYSPSGNTIYF. DNA of the CDR3: TGTGCCAGCAGCTTAGGGTACAGCCCCTCTGGAAACACCATATATTTT. The genes are TRBV13 and TRBJ1-3; D is uncertain. The germline V gene has CDR1 PRHDT and CDR2 FYEKMQ (reference sequence). CDR3 size: 16 residues. Trimming removed 0 bases from V and 0 bases from J, with 9 bases in between.

This clonotype has only a few counts. This chain joins TRBV12-3 or TRBV12-4 and TRBJ2-1; D is possibly TRBD2 (6 bases). Deletions cut 5 bases from V and 4 bases from J, with 15 bases between. The CDR3 spans 15 residues. For the CDR3, the DNA is TGTGCCAGCAGTGCCGCCGGGACTGTATACAATGAGCAGTTCTTC. It is translated as CASSAAGTVYNEQFF.

This clonotype was seen only a few times. This chain uses TRBV6-2 or TRBV6-3 with TRBJ2-7; perhaps TRBD1 as D (6 bases). There are 13 residues in the CDR3. Germline lookup yields CDR1 MNHEY and CDR2 SVGEGT. The ends were cut back, 5 bases at V and 1 base at J, with 9 bases in the middle. The CDR3 DNA reads TGTGCCAGCAGTCTCGGACAGTCCTACGAGCAGTACGTC. It codes for CASSLGQSYEQYV.